Each of the 15 T cell receptor beta chains below was sequenced from the same sample in a study of CD8+ T cells in alopecia areata. Following RNA extraction, reverse transcription yielded cDNA that acted as the sequencing template. This table comes from immunoSEQ multiplex PCR, and its TCRdb copy is limited to in-frame clones, with some not included. This table holds about 170,000 clones, less than 75% found once. The starting material was CD8+ T cells sorted from blood, obtained at week 0. The receptors stem from a human donor with alopecia areata.

This chain links TRBV5-6 with TRBJ2-7, with 10 bases identical to TRBD2. The germline V gene encodes CDR1 SGHDT and CDR2 YYEEEE. The V gene end was trimmed by 3 bases and the J gene end by 3 bases; junction bases not matched to a gene: 12. The CDR3 loop spans 17 amino acids. The CDR3 bases are TGTGCCAGCAGCTCCATCCCGTCCGGGACTAGCGACTACGAGCAGTACTTC. The encoded protein is CASSSIPSGTSDYEQYF.

The chain uses TRBV5-6 and TRBJ2-7; TRBD1 aligns across 8 bases. This CDR3 is built from 15 residues. CDR1 and CDR2 from the germline V gene are SGHDT and YYEEEE. V lost 4 bases and J lost 7; bases outside the gene matches: 13. The CDR3: CASSPGTGRLREQYF. Written as DNA, the CDR3 is TGTGCCAGCAGCCCCGGGACAGGCCGATTGCGGGAGCAGTACTTC. Looking up the rest from reference TRBV5-6 and TRBJ2-7 gives the full variable domain: DAGVTQSPTHLIKTRGQQVTLRCSPKSGHDTVSWYQQALGQGPQFIFQYYEEEERQRGNFPDRFSGHQFPNYSSELNVNALLLGDSALYLCASSPGTGRLREQYFGPGTRLTVT.

The chain links TRBV5-6 to TRBJ2-5; D is unclear. The CDR3 sequence is 12 residues long. The germline V gene encodes CDR1 SGHDT and CDR2 YYEEEE. Trimming took off 0 bases at V and 5 bases at J, with 5 bases between the two ends. This CDR3 is CASSLEGETQYF. The CDR3 DNA sequence: TGTGCCAGCAGCTTGGAGGGTGAGACCCAGTACTTC.

Note on this clone: The sample carries other DNA sequences with the same CDR3. The genes are TRBV5-6 and TRBJ2-7; D uncertain. Germline CDR1 SGHDT, CDR2 YYEEEE. V was clipped by 3 bases and J by 0 bases, with 1 base between them. The CDR3 length is 11 residues. CDR3 nucleotide sequence: TGTGCCAGCAGCTACTCCTACGAGCAGTACTTC. As protein: CASSYSYEQYF.

The J gene is TRBJ2-7, the V gene TRBV11-2; 7 bases line up with TRBD1. The CDR3 has 15 amino acids. Germline V gene sequence: CDR1 SGHAT, CDR2 FQNNGV. J was trimmed by 3 bases and V by 3 bases; bases with no gene match: 8. The chain's CDR3 is CASSFPGQTGYEQYF. The CDR3 region has the DNA TGTGCCAGCAGCTTCCCGGGACAGACCGGCTACGAGCAGTACTTC.

The J gene is TRBJ1-4, the V gene TRBV25-1; D gene unclear. The germline gives CDR1 MGHDK, CDR2 SYGVNS. Trimming pared 8 bases from V and 2 bases from J, leaving 9 bases between. The CDR3 extends over 13 amino acids. The CDR3 bases are TGTGCCAGCCGCCAGAGGACTAATGAAAAACTGTTTTTT. Translated: CASRQRTNEKLFF.

The chain couples TRBV6-1 to TRBJ2-1; D is unresolved. This CDR3 has 11 amino acids. Germline CDR1 MNHNS, CDR2 SASEGT. Trimming removed 10 bases from V and 0 bases from J, with 4 bases in between. The CDR3 DNA reads as TGTGCCACGAACTCCTACAATGAGCAGTTCTTC. Translating it yields CATNSYNEQFF.

The rearrangement uses TRBV29-1 and TRBJ2-5, with unresolved D. V shed 6 bases and J shed 7 bases, with 9 bases lying between them. Germline V gene lookup returns CDR1 SQVTM and CDR2 ANQGSEA. This CDR3 has 10 residues. The CDR3 sequence: CSVDLGTQYF. The CDR3 bases are TGCAGCGTGGACCTGGGGACCCAGTACTTC.

The V call is TRBV7-9, the J call TRBJ2-2; D remains unclear. This CDR3 has 13 residues. V was clipped by 10 bases and J by 0 bases, with 9 bases between them. Germline CDR1 and CDR2: SEHNR and FQNEAQ (reference sequence). The CDR3 nucleotides are TGTGCCACCAAAGCCCCGAACACCGGGGAGCTGTTTTTT. This encodes CATKAPNTGELFF.

This clone has more than one count but fewer than ten. This specimen includes other DNA sequences encoding the same CDR3. This chain connects TRBV19 to TRBJ2-6; D is uncertain. With 3 bases removed from V and 0 bases from J, the gap between germline ends came to 6 bases. The CDR3 runs 15 residues. From germline, CDR1 is LNHDA and CDR2 SQIVND (reference sequence). The chain's CDR3 is CASSIWDSGANVLTF. Here the CDR3 DNA reads TGTGCCAGTAGTATTTGGGACTCTGGGGCCAACGTCCTGACTTTC.

The chain has TRBV19 and TRBJ2-3; D is uncertain. Trimming took 6 bases from V and 0 from J, leaving 7 bases between them. This CDR3 has 13 amino acids. Per the germline V gene, CDR1 is LNHDA and CDR2 is SQIVND (reference sequence). CDR3 loop: CASRTPSTDTQYF. The CDR3 region has the DNA TGTGCCAGTAGGACACCGAGCACAGATACGCAGTATTTT.

The chain uses TRBV7-6 and TRBJ2-2, with unresolved D. Trimming removed 4 bases from V and 5 bases from J, with 11 bases in between. This CDR3 region has 14 residues. Germline lookup yields CDR1 SGHVS and CDR2 FNYEAQ. CDR3 coding DNA: TGTGCCAGCAGCTCCGATATATCGACCGGGGAGCTGTTTTTT. Its protein is CASSSDISTGELFF.

The chain has TRBV12-5 and TRBJ2-7; tentatively, D is TRBD1 or TRBD2 (6 bases each). CDR3 length: 15 residues. Germline V CDR1 and CDR2: LGHNT, FRNRAP. V was trimmed by 5 bases and J by 3 bases, leaving 17 bases between them. This CDR3 reads CASGPSGATFYEQYF. DNA for the CDR3: TGTGCTAGTGGTCCCTCGGGGGCTACTTTCTACGAGCAGTACTTC.

This chain uses TRBV5-1 with TRBJ2-3; D unresolved. The CDR3 is 13 amino acids. The V gene lost 2 bases and the J gene lost 6 bases, with 10 bases spanning the gap. Germline lookup yields CDR1 SGHRS and CDR2 YFSETQ. CDR3 region: CASSFDPGDTQYF. CDR3 sequence (DNA): TGCGCCAGCAGCTTTGATCCGGGTGATACGCAGTATTTT.

This clone was seen a few times. This rearrangement joins TRBV14 to TRBJ2-1; 11 bases fit TRBD1. CDR1 and CDR2 (germline): SGHDN, FVKESK. The CDR3 sequence is 14 residues long. J gave up 9 bases and V 3 bases, and 4 bases lay outside the gene matches. The CDR3 protein is CASSHPGQGVEQFF. Written as DNA, the CDR3 is TGTGCCAGCAGCCACCCGGGACAGGGGGTTGAGCAGTTCTTC.